In this sample, the clone carrying this T cell receptor beta chain turned up a few times. Its matching antigen is unknown. Other DNA sequences in this specimen translate into the identical CDR3. The sample comes from a study of beta chain features in type 1 diabetes. General study results and limits: Equally in patients and controls, PCR might preferentially amplify shorter templates. These data did not resolve whether HLA type affects TCRB rearrangement.

The study reverse transcribed the entire isolated RNA, so it sequenced expressed TCRB transcripts. The method was immunoSEQ multiplex PCR; TCRdb's version includes in-frame clones alone and lacks a portion of them. This sample carries roughly 610,000 clones, about 14% of them seen once, and the ten largest clones take about 0.097%. The V gene's germline CDR1 is LNHDA and CDR2 SQIVND (reference sequence). This CDR3 has 11 amino acids. V lost 2 bases to trimming and J lost 5 bases, with 4 bases between them. There was one heparinised blood draw per donor, averaging roughly 0.12 L. This clonotype was obtained from a man aged 18 to 30 in good health. Specimen: naive CD4+ T cells from blood. The rearrangement links TRBV19 to TRBJ2-7; no clear D. The CDR3 coding sequence is TGTGCCAGTAGTATAAGGGACGAGCAGTACTTC. As protein: CASSIRDEQYF.